The table lists the clone carrying this T cell receptor (beta chain) with many counts. This sample is part of a study of T cells after yellow fever vaccination. MiXCR was run by TCRdb on the 5' RACE reads, yielding one entry per CDR3 protein. The sample contains 500,000 to 550,000 distinct CDR3 sequences, roughly a fifth of which appear only once. The CDR3 extends over 13 amino acids. The trim removed 5 bases at V and 5 bases at J, leaving 3 bases unmatched. V is TRBV12-3 or TRBV12-4 and J is TRBJ1-1; 9 positions match TRBD1. This TCR was sampled from a man younger than 35 who received the YFV17D yellow fever vaccine. The source was PBMCs, collected roughly 20 days after the first yellow fever vaccination. CDR3 in amino acids: CASSLGTGTEAFF. DNA for the CDR3: TGTGCCAGCAGTCTAGGGACAGGGACTGAAGCTTTCTTT.